A selection of T cell receptor beta chains follows, all from one sample in a study of T-cell memory formation after mild COVID-19. TCRdb passed the 5' RACE reads through MiXCR, listing each CDR3 protein once. The sample holds 350,000 to 450,000 distinct CDR3 sequences; around 24% are singletons and the top ten take 8.5% to 9%. The sample taken for sequencing was PBMCs or a T cell subset sorted from them (not recorded which). These receptors were taken from an adult woman who had mild COVID-19 (a few samples of this study predate the infection). Cell type and time point are not known. The CDR3 runs from the conserved cysteine through the conserved F or W. D genes are given only for firm matches. Clone size is not always given. Where it is, it says once, few, many or a class for expanded clones.

abundance | d_gene | j_gene | v_gene | CDR3aa | CDR3nt
few | - | TRBJ1-1 | TRBV29-1 | CSVEDGMRNTEAFF | TGCAGCGTTGAAGATGGGATGAGGAACACTGAAGCTTTCTTT
- | - | TRBJ2-1 | TRBV6-2/TRBV6-3 | CASSYVIVPNNEQFF | TGTGCCAGCAGTTACGTAATTGTGCCGAACAATGAGCAGTTCTTC
few | - | TRBJ2-1 | TRBV20-1 | CSGLGHRHEQFF | TGCAGTGGATTGGGACACCGCCATGAGCAGTTCTTC
- | TRBD2 | TRBJ2-5 | TRBV20-1 | CSAYTTSSETQYF | TGCAGTGCCTATACGACTAGCTCGGAGACCCAGTACTTC
few | - | TRBJ2-7 | TRBV24-1 | CATLPCEQYF | TGTGCCACCTTACCTTGCGAGCAGTACTTC
few | TRBD2 | TRBJ2-5 | TRBV11-2 | CASSFEGVAGSRETQYF | TGTGCCAGCAGCTTCGAGGGGGTAGCGGGATCGAGAGAGACCCAGTACTTC
few | - | TRBJ2-1 | TRBV15 | CATASSRLGYNEQFF | TGTGCCACGGCTTCGTCTAGGTTGGGTTACAATGAGCAGTTCTTC
- | - | TRBJ2-3 | TRBV12-3/TRBV12-4 | CASSLSGLAGDTQYF | TGTGCCAGCAGCTTAAGCGGACTCGCAGGAGATACGCAGTATTTT
few | - | TRBJ1-1 | TRBV29-1 | CSVADGEAFF | TGCAGCGTTGCGGACGGTGAAGCTTTCTTT
- | - | TRBJ1-2 | TRBV27 | CASRSGGDGYTF | TGTGCCAGCAGGTCGGGCGGGGATGGCTACACCTTC